This T cell receptor beta chain was captured in a study of CD8 T cells in Susac syndrome. RNA amounts of roughly 0.45 to 1 ug underwent reverse transcription with random hexamers. MiXCR was run by TCRdb on the immunoSEQ multiplex PCR reads, yielding one entry per CDR3 protein. The sample has over 95,000 distinct CDR3 sequences, roughly 90% seen once; the top ten hold approximately 0.12%. The TCR originated in a human donor in good health. Material: CD8+ T cells from PBMCs.

CDR3 protein: CASSIVNRDGGELFF. The CDR3 coding sequence is TGTGCCAGTAGTATTGTTAACAGAGACGGCGGGGAGCTGTTTTTT. The chain combines TRBV19 with TRBJ2-2; unclear D gene. Trimming left V 3 bases short and J 7 bases short, with 15 bases between. This CDR3 is built from 15 residues. Per germline, CDR1 LNHDA and CDR2 SQIVND (reference sequence). The full variable domain, with the rest looked up from reference TRBV19 and TRBJ2-2, is DGGITQSPKYLFRKEGQNVTLSCEQNLNHDAMYWYRQDPGQGLRLIYYSQIVNDFQKGDIAEGYSVSREKKESFPLTVTSAQKNPTAFYLCASSIVNRDGGELFFGEGSRLTVL.